Below are 30 T cell receptor beta chains sequenced from a single sample in a study of T cell changes during pregnancy in multiple sclerosis. Some clones are missing from TCRdb's copy, which holds only in-frame ones; the method was immunoSEQ multiplex PCR. The table records roughly 75,000 clones, 75% to 90% of them present only once. The sequences come from peripheral blood, collected before pregnancy. These receptors were obtained from a female donor with multiple sclerosis, enrolled in a pregnancy study.

The V and J genes are TRBV7-2 and TRBJ1-2; D is ambiguous. Trimming removed 1 base from V and 2 bases from J, with 11 bases in between. The CDR3 sequence is 15 residues long. Germline lookup yields CDR1 SGHTA and CDR2 FQGNSA. CDR3 amino acids: CASSLGAQMNYGYTF. The CDR3 nucleotides read TGTGCCAGCAGCTTAGGAGCGCAGATGAACTATGGCTACACCTTC. The variable domain in full, completed from reference TRBV7-2 and TRBJ1-2, reads GAGVSQSPSNKVTEKGKDVELRCDPISGHTALYWYRQSLGQGLEFLIYFQGNSAPDKSGLPSDRFSAERTGGSVSTLTIQRTQQEDSAVYLCASSLGAQMNYGYTFGSGTRLTVV.

This sequence joins TRBV2 and TRBJ1-6; TRBD1 matches at 9 bases. CDR1 and CDR2 from the germline V gene are SNHLY and FYNNEI. Trimming removed 4 bases from V and 10 bases from J; junction bases left unmatched: 2. The CDR3 is 13 residues long. The DNA for the CDR3 is TGTGCCAGCAGTGGGACAGGGGACTCACCCCTCCACTTT. It yields the protein CASSGTGDSPLHF.

This clone was counted a single time. This chain links TRBV28 with TRBJ2-5; 9 bases are a match to TRBD2. The CDR3 runs to 16 residues. The germline CDR1 and CDR2 sequences are MDHEN and SYDVKM. V was clipped by 8 bases and J by 5 bases; unmatched bases: 15. The CDR3 is CASGLLPSGARETQYF. CDR3 coding DNA: TGTGCCAGCGGTCTACTACCTAGCGGGGCTCGGGAGACCCAGTACTTC. Looking up the rest from reference TRBV28 and TRBJ2-5 gives the full variable domain: DVKVTQSSRYLVKRTGEKVFLECVQDMDHENMFWYRQDPGLGLRLIYFSYDVKMKEKGDIPEGYSVSREKKERFSLILESASTNQTSMYLCASGLLPSGARETQYFGPGTRLLVL.

The CDR3 nucleotides are TGTGCCAGCAGCGCTTATCCAGGGGGAAGCACTGAAGCTTTCTTT. Translation gives CASSAYPGGSTEAFF. The genes are TRBV5-4 and TRBJ1-1, with 7 bases matching TRBD1. The germline gives CDR1 SGHNT, CDR2 YYREEE (reference sequence). With 4 bases clipped from V and 4 bases from J, the junction kept 10 bases outside the gene matches. The CDR3 has 15 residues. The full variable domain, with the rest looked up from reference TRBV5-4 and TRBJ1-1, is ETGVTQSPTHLIKTRGQQVTLRCSSQSGHNTVSWYQQALGQGPQFIFQYYREEENGRGNFPPRFSGLQFPNYSSELNVNALELDDSALYLCASSAYPGGSTEAFFGQGTRLTVV.

The rearrangement uses TRBV6-1 and TRBJ2-7; 8 bases match TRBD1. The CDR3 is 13 residues long. Germline values: CDR1 MNHNS, CDR2 SASEGT. V was pared by 8 bases and J by 5 bases, with 8 bases of the junction left unmatched. CDR3 amino acids: CASGKDRAHEQYF. Written as DNA, the CDR3 is TGTGCCAGCGGCAAGGACAGGGCCCACGAGCAGTACTTC.

The genes are TRBV6-1 and TRBJ1-6; D is unresolved. The V gene's germline CDR1 is MNHNS and CDR2 SASEGT. Deletions cut 8 bases from V and 10 bases from J, with 15 bases between. CDR3 length: 13 amino acids. The CDR3 DNA reads TGTGCCAGCGGGTCGGAGATCGTGTCACCCCTCCACTTT. Protein sequence: CASGSEIVSPLHF.

The V gene is TRBV5-4, the J gene TRBJ2-3; a possible D gene is TRBD1 (6 bases). The CDR3 runs to 16 residues. V lost 3 bases and J 0 bases, leaving 14 bases between the germline ends. The germline CDR1 and CDR2 sequences are SGHNT and YYREEE (reference sequence). This CDR3 reads CASSYGLDSSTDTQYF. The CDR3 bases are TGTGCCAGCAGCTACGGTTTGGACAGTAGCACAGATACGCAGTATTTT.

V and J are TRBV9 and TRBJ2-7; tentatively, D is TRBD1 (6 bases). The ends were cut back, 0 bases at V and 0 bases at J, with 10 bases in the middle. The CDR3 loop spans 15 amino acids. Germline CDR1 and CDR2: SGDLS and YYNGEE. The CDR3 DNA sequence: TGTGCCAGCAGCGTAGGACAGGCGAGCTCCTACGAGCAGTACTTC. Its protein is CASSVGQASSYEQYF.

The J gene is TRBJ1-4, the V gene TRBV30; no definite D call. The germline V gene has CDR1 GTSNPN and CDR2 SVGIG (reference sequence). The CDR3 totals 14 residues. Trimming cost V 3 bases and J 8 bases, with 16 bases left between them. The CDR3 bases are TGTGCCTGGAGCCCACTTTATGGAGGGGAAAAACTGTTTTTT. Translated, it gives CAWSPLYGGEKLFF.

The chain employs TRBV28 and TRBJ1-2; unclear D gene. Trimming took 5 bases from V and 5 from J, leaving 15 bases between them. The CDR3 is 14 residues long. Germline CDR1 is MDHEN and CDR2 is SYDVKM. The CDR3 spells CASSGSVLTYGYTF. In DNA, the CDR3 is TGTGCCAGCAGTGGCTCGGTGCTGACTTATGGCTACACCTTC.

The V gene is TRBV28, the J gene TRBJ2-1; 7 bases fit TRBD1. The CDR3 spans 16 residues. V trimming: 2 bases; J trimming: 7 bases; junction bases outside the gene matches: 11. CDR1 and CDR2 from the germline V gene are MDHEN and SYDVKM. The DNA of the CDR3 is TGTGCCAGCAGTTTACGTAGACAGGGTCAGAGGAATGAGCAGTTCTTC. Translation gives CASSLRRQGQRNEQFF.

The sample holds one count of this clone. The V and J genes are TRBV6-1 and TRBJ2-7; no definite D call. The CDR3 loop spans 13 amino acids. In germline, CDR1 is MNHNS, CDR2 SASEGT. Trimming stripped 3 bases from V and 3 bases from J, with 9 bases between. Written as DNA, the CDR3 is TGTGCCAGCAGTGAGTCGCCAGGCTACGAGCAGTACTTC. Amino acids: CASSESPGYEQYF.

This clone was counted once. This chain connects TRBV28 to TRBJ1-2; TRBD1 matches at 11 bases. CDR3 size: 19 residues. The germline V gene has CDR1 MDHEN and CDR2 SYDVKM. The ends lost 6 bases at V and 5 bases at J; junction bases unmatched: 20. CDR3 DNA sequence: TGTGCCAGCAGCCCTACCCGGGCCGGGACAGGGGGAAGGGCTTATGGCTACACCTTC. Encoded protein: CASSPTRAGTGGRAYGYTF.

Here the CDR3 DNA reads TGTGCCAGCAGCTTAGGAAGGGGGACTAATGAAAAACTGTTTTTT. Translating gives CASSLGRGTNEKLFF. The rearrangement joins TRBV7-6 to TRBJ1-4; D perhaps matches TRBD1 (6 bases). Germline V gene lookup returns CDR1 SGHVS and CDR2 FNYEAQ. CDR3 size: 15 residues. V lost 1 base to trimming and J lost 2 bases, with 8 bases between them.

This clone was counted between two and nine times. The chain carries TRBV15 and TRBJ2-7; 9 bases agree with TRBD1. The CDR3 spans 17 residues. The V gene end was trimmed by 1 base and the J gene end by 3 bases; junction bases not matched to a gene: 10. Germline CDR1 reads LNHNV; CDR2 reads YYDKDF (reference sequence). Written as DNA, the CDR3 is TGTGCCACCAGCAGAGTCGGAGGGGGACAGGGCTACTACGAGCAGTACTTC. Amino acid sequence: CATSRVGGGQGYYEQYF.

The chain links TRBV7-9 to TRBJ2-7; D perhaps matches TRBD2 (6 bases). This CDR3 region has 16 residues. Trimming stripped 5 bases from V and 0 bases from J, with 17 bases between. CDR1 and CDR2 (germline): SEHNR, FQNEAQ (reference sequence). The CDR3 region is CASSPSLFGGSYEQYF. The CDR3 DNA is TGTGCCAGCAGCCCCTCCCTATTCGGGGGCTCCTACGAGCAGTACTTC.

This sequence joins TRBV30 and TRBJ2-1; TRBD1 aligns across 8 bases. The CDR3 runs to 14 residues. The V gene end was trimmed by 4 bases and the J gene end by 4 bases; junction bases not matched to a gene: 6. Germline V gene data show CDR1 as GTSNPN and CDR2 as SVGIG (reference sequence). CDR3 in amino acids: CAWTKGQGYNEQFF. As DNA, the CDR3 is TGTGCCTGGACTAAAGGACAGGGATACAATGAGCAGTTCTTC.

The chain links TRBV7-9 to TRBJ2-1; 14 bases are a match to TRBD2. Losses at the gene ends were 2 bases for V and 9 bases for J; bases not matched to a gene: 15. From germline, CDR1 is SEHNR and CDR2 FQNEAQ (reference sequence). The length of the CDR3 is 19 residues. The CDR3 here is CASSLWTGLAGVAVREQFF. The DNA for the CDR3 is TGTGCCAGCAGCTTATGGACGGGACTAGCGGGGGTGGCAGTCCGTGAGCAGTTCTTC.

This clone was counted once. This sequence joins TRBV30 and TRBJ1-5; D is uncertain. This CDR3 is 17 amino acids long. The V end was cut by 4 bases, the J end by 1 base, with 20 bases between. Germline lookup yields CDR1 GTSNPN and CDR2 SVGIG (reference sequence). CDR3 residues: CAWTPPAPDGSNQPQHF. The DNA for the CDR3 is TGTGCCTGGACCCCCCCGGCCCCCGACGGGAGCAATCAGCCCCAGCATTTT.

The rearrangement uses TRBV21-1 and TRBJ2-1; the table calls TRBD1, which could not be checked here. TRBV21-1 is listed as a pseudogene. The CDR3 has 19 amino acids. The CDR3 DNA sequence: TGTGCCAGCCCACCTAGGGGACAGGGGATACAAAACCTTTACAATGAGCAGTTCTTC. Its protein is CASPPRGQGIQNLYNEQFF.

In its sample, this clone was seen once. J is TRBJ2-1 and V is TRBV7-2; tentatively, D is TRBD2 (7 bases). Germline CDR1 reads SGHTA; CDR2 reads FQGNSA. The CDR3 is 13 residues long. V lost 9 bases and J 4 bases, leaving 13 bases between the germline ends. CDR3 in DNA: TGTGCCAGTGCGGGGGACACTTACAATGAGCAGTTCTTC. It encodes CASAGDTYNEQFF.

This chain joins TRBV4-3 and TRBJ1-5; 7 bases are shared with TRBD1. With V trimmed by 0 bases and J by 6 bases, 5 bases remained unmatched. The length of the CDR3 is 15 residues. Germline CDR1 and CDR2: LGHNA and YSLEER. The CDR3 loop reads CASSQENRGGQPQHF. The DNA for the CDR3 is TGCGCCAGCAGCCAAGAGAACAGGGGAGGTCAGCCCCAGCATTTT.

This clone was counted only a few times. The V and J genes are TRBV5-4 and TRBJ2-3; 9 nucleotides match TRBD1. The CDR3 spans 15 residues. CDR1 is SGHNT, CDR2 YYREEE, per germline (reference sequence). The V segment lost 4 bases and the J segment 4 bases; nucleotides outside the gene matches: 7. CDR3 in amino acids: CASSRGTGSSDTQYF. CDR3 nucleotide sequence: TGTGCCAGCAGCAGGGGGACAGGGTCATCAGATACGCAGTATTTT. Combining the CDR3 with reference TRBV5-4 and TRBJ2-3 gives the whole variable domain ETGVTQSPTHLIKTRGQQVTLRCSSQSGHNTVSWYQQALGQGPQFIFQYYREEENGRGNFPPRFSGLQFPNYSSELNVNALELDDSALYLCASSRGTGSSDTQYFGPGTRLTVL.

This rearrangement joins TRBV10-3 to TRBJ1-3; no definite D call. The V gene lost 10 bases and the J gene lost 2 bases, with 9 bases spanning the gap. CDR1 and CDR2 (germline): ENHRY, SYGVKD. The CDR3 length is 12 residues. The chain's CDR3 is CASGMAGNTIYF. The CDR3 DNA sequence: TGTGCCAGTGGCATGGCTGGAAACACCATATATTTT.

V and J are TRBV10-3 and TRBJ2-7; 11 bases fit TRBD2. Germline lookup yields CDR1 ENHRY and CDR2 SYGVKD. The CDR3 is 18 residues long. The V gene end was trimmed by 4 bases and the J gene end by 3 bases; junction bases not matched to a gene: 14. CDR3 protein: CAISGGLAGGPIVYEQYF. Written as DNA, the CDR3 is TGTGCCATCAGTGGGGGTCTAGCGGGGGGCCCAATCGTCTACGAGCAGTACTTC.

The genes are TRBV4-3 and TRBJ2-7; 10 bases fit TRBD2. J was trimmed by 4 bases and V by 1 base; bases with no gene match: 4. This CDR3 has 15 residues. CDR1 LGHNA and CDR2 YSLEER come from the germline V gene. The CDR3 spells CASSQALAGEYEQYF. The CDR3 DNA follows: TGCGCCAGCAGCCAAGCCCTAGCGGGGGAATACGAGCAGTACTTC.

The chain joins TRBV19 to TRBJ1-4; TRBD1 might be the D (6 bases). The CDR3 contains 16 residues. V gave up 1 base and J gave up 8 bases, with 17 bases separating them. The V gene's germline CDR1 is LNHDA and CDR2 SQIVND (reference sequence). The CDR3 bases are TGTGCCAGTAGTATAGCCGCCAGGGGCTCTAGAGAAAAACTGTTTTTT. It codes for CASSIAARGSREKLFF.

In its sample, this clone was seen once. CDR3 sequence reads: CASSPGLAGASAGELFF. The CDR3 nucleotides read TGTGCCAGCAGCCCAGGACTAGCGGGGGCAAGCGCCGGGGAGCTGTTTTTT. The chain joins TRBV5-4 to TRBJ2-2, with 13 bases matching TRBD2. This CDR3 region has 17 residues. Germline V lookup: CDR1 SGHNT, CDR2 YYREEE (reference sequence). V was pared by 4 bases and J by 6 bases, with 9 bases of the junction left unmatched. The full variable domain, completed using reference TRBV5-4 and TRBJ2-2, is ETGVTQSPTHLIKTRGQQVTLRCSSQSGHNTVSWYQQALGQGPQFIFQYYREEENGRGNFPPRFSGLQFPNYSSELNVNALELDDSALYLCASSPGLAGASAGELFFGEGSRLTVL.

The rearrangement joins TRBV15 to TRBJ1-1; D is uncertain. The CDR3 is 16 amino acids. Trimming cost V 0 bases and J 0 bases, with 11 bases left between them. Germline loops: CDR1 LNHNV, CDR2 YYDKDF (reference sequence). The CDR3 DNA is TGTGCCACCAGCAGAGACCCGACAAGAATGAACACTGAAGCTTTCTTT. Amino acids: CATSRDPTRMNTEAFF.

The rearrangement uses TRBV11-2 and TRBJ1-1; TRBD1 matches 8 bases. V gave up 5 bases and J gave up 1 base; unmatched junction bases: 3. CDR1 is SGHAT, CDR2 FQNNGV, per germline. The length of the CDR3 is 14 residues. In nucleotides, the CDR3 is TGTGCCAGCAGCCAACAGGGGGGGAACACTGAAGCTTTCTTT. This sequence encodes CASSQQGGNTEAFF.